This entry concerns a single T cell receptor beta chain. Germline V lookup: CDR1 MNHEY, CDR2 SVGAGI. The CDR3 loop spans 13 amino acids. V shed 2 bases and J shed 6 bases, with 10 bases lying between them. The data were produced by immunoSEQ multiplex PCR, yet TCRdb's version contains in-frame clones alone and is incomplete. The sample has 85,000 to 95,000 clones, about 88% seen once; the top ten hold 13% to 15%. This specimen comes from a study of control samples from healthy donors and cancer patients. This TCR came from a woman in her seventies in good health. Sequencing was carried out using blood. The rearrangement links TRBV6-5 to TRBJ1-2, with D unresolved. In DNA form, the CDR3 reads TGTGCCAGCAGTTACGAGCCAGCTAATGGCTACACCTTC. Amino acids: CASSYEPANGYTF.